Each of the 20 T cell receptor beta chains below was sequenced from the same sample in a study of blood T cell repertoires in COVID-19. Generated by immunoSEQ multiplex PCR, the TCRdb table keeps only in-frame clones and is missing some. This sample has about 180,000 clones, with around 79% found just once. The sample consisted of peripheral blood. The origin of the receptors is a woman in her seventies with acute or convalescent COVID-19.

This clone occurred a few times. V gene TRBV5-4 combines with J gene TRBJ2-6, with 10 bases aligning to TRBD1. CDR3 size: 18 residues. Germline V gives CDR1 SGHNT, CDR2 YYREEE (reference sequence). V lost 8 bases, J lost 1 base, and 12 bases stayed unmatched. CDR3 bases: TGTGCCAGTTCAAGCCGGGACAGGGGTCCATCTGGGGCCAACGTCCTGACTTTC. This gives the protein CASSSRDRGPSGANVLTF.

This clone was recorded once. The chain uses TRBV30 and TRBJ1-2; possible D gene TRBD1, 5 bases. This CDR3 region has 13 residues. The V end was cut by 3 bases, the J end by 4 bases, with 12 bases between. Germline V gene lookup returns CDR1 GTSNPN and CDR2 SVGIG (reference sequence). The CDR3 region is CAWRGSRVYGYTF. In DNA form, the CDR3 reads TGTGCCTGGAGGGGATCCAGGGTCTATGGCTACACCTTC.

The J gene is TRBJ2-1, the V gene TRBV19; maybe TRBD2 (6 bases). V was shortened by 2 bases and J by 4 bases, with 9 bases between the two germline ends. This CDR3 is built from 14 residues. Germline V gene data show CDR1 as LNHDA and CDR2 as SQIVND (reference sequence). In nucleotides, the CDR3 is TGTGCCAGTAGTATATGGCGGGGATACAATGAGCAGTTCTTC. Translating gives CASSIWRGYNEQFF.

This rearrangement joins TRBV27 to TRBJ2-2; 7 bases match TRBD2. The CDR3 consists of 15 residues. V was clipped by 7 bases and J by 0 bases; unmatched bases: 5. Germline CDR1 MNHEY, CDR2 SMNVEV (reference sequence). In DNA, the CDR3 is TGTGCCAGCATGTGGGGAGGGACGAACACCGGGGAGCTGTTTTTT. It is translated as CASMWGGTNTGELFF.

Only a few counts were recorded for this clone. The rearrangement uses TRBV5-1 and TRBJ1-1, with D possibly matching TRBD1 (6 bases). Trimming removed 5 bases from V and 11 bases from J, with 28 bases in between. The germline gives CDR1 SGHRS, CDR2 YFSETQ. CDR3 length: 16 residues. DNA of the CDR3: TGCGCCAGCAGTCCGGGGTCAAACAGAGCTAAGGGGGAGGCTTTCTTT. It specifies CASSPGSNRAKGEAFF.

The V and J genes are TRBV5-1 and TRBJ1-2; D perhaps matches TRBD1 (6 bases). Germline values: CDR1 SGHRS, CDR2 YFSETQ. Trimming stripped 5 bases from V and 4 bases from J, with 9 bases between. This CDR3 has 12 residues. CDR3 in amino acids: CASRAGVYGYTF. The CDR3 DNA reads as TGCGCCAGCAGAGCAGGGGTCTATGGCTACACCTTC.

This rearrangement joins TRBV29-1 to TRBJ2-2, with 7 nucleotides matching TRBD2. Germline lookup yields CDR1 SQVTM and CDR2 ANQGSEA. The trim removed 8 bases at V and 7 bases at J, leaving 7 bases unmatched. The CDR3 length is 12 residues. In DNA, the CDR3 is TGCAGCTTCTTAACGGGGGGCGGGGAGCTGTTTTTT. Amino acid sequence: CSFLTGGGELFF.

The rearrangement uses TRBV2 and TRBJ1-2, with D perhaps matching TRBD1 (5 bases). The length of the CDR3 is 11 residues. With 5 bases removed from V and 7 bases from J, the gap between germline ends came to 8 bases. The germline V gene encodes CDR1 SNHLY and CDR2 FYNNEI. In nucleotides, the CDR3 is TGTGCCAGCAGTAACAGGCTTGGCTACACCTTC. It translates to CASSNRLGYTF.

The V call is TRBV27, the J call TRBJ2-7, with TRBD2 matching 7 bases. The CDR3 sequence is 15 residues long. Germline CDR1 is MNHEY and CDR2 is SMNVEV (reference sequence). V dropped 6 bases and J dropped 3; count of bases not matched to a gene: 11. DNA for the CDR3: TGTGCCAGCAGGAAGAGCGGGACGCTATTCTACGAGCAGTACTTC. Translation gives CASRKSGTLFYEQYF.

The chain carries TRBV11-3 and TRBJ2-2, with D tentatively TRBD2 (5 bases). Between the trimmed V and J ends, which lost 5 bases and 6 bases, there was a span of 10 bases. The CDR3 loop spans 13 amino acids. Germline CDR1 SGHNT, CDR2 YENEEA. CDR3 bases: TGTGCCAGCAGCCTAGGACTTTCCGGGGAGCTGTTTTTT. Amino acid sequence: CASSLGLSGELFF.

This clone has just a few counts. J is TRBJ2-1 and V is TRBV7-9, with D tentatively TRBD2 (6 bases). CDR1 SEHNR and CDR2 FQNEAQ come from the germline V gene (reference sequence). The germline V and J ends were trimmed by 6 bases and 9 bases, with 9 bases remaining between them. This CDR3 spans 11 amino acids. CDR3 residues: CASSVGSEQFF. The CDR3 bases are TGTGCCAGCAGTGTCGGGAGTGAGCAGTTCTTC.

V is TRBV11-2 and J is TRBJ2-3, with 9 bases aligning to TRBD2. In germline, CDR1 is SGHAT, CDR2 FQNNGV. The CDR3 runs to 14 residues. The V gene end was trimmed by 3 bases and the J gene end by 3 bases; junction bases not matched to a gene: 1. The CDR3 DNA sequence: TGTGCCAGCAGCTTTACTAGCGGGACAGATACGCAGTATTTT. It encodes CASSFTSGTDTQYF.

This clone was seen only once. The chain has TRBV18 and TRBJ1-2, with 9 bases aligning to TRBD1. The germline gives CDR1 KGHSH, CDR2 LQKENI. This CDR3 has 20 amino acids. V gave up 1 base and J gave up 8 bases; unmatched junction bases: 23. The CDR3 nucleotides are TGTGCCAGCTCACCACAGTCCCCAGACCACGGACCGGGACAGGGTCGGGGCTACACCTTC. It translates to CASSPQSPDHGPGQGRGYTF.

The chain joins TRBV5-5 to TRBJ2-7; 9 bases are a match to TRBD2. The CDR3 totals 15 residues. The J segment lost 4 bases and the V segment lost 0 bases, leaving 5 bases of the junction unmatched. CDR1 and CDR2 (germline): SGHKS, YYEKEE (reference sequence). The CDR3 nucleotides read TGTGCCAGCAGCTTGGGGGGTAGCGGGAGTTACGAGCAGTACTTC. It is translated as CASSLGGSGSYEQYF.

The chain recombines TRBV30 with TRBJ1-1; tentatively, D is TRBD1 (6 bases). Germline V gene sequence: CDR1 GTSNPN, CDR2 SVGIG (reference sequence). V was cut by 4 bases and J by 3 bases, with 12 bases left in between. The CDR3 has 13 amino acids. CDR3 region: CAWTAGADTEAFF. In DNA, the CDR3 is TGTGCCTGGACCGCGGGGGCCGACACTGAAGCTTTCTTT.

The chain links TRBV7-7 to TRBJ2-3; the D is unclear. Germline V gives CDR1 SSHAT, CDR2 FNYEAQ (reference sequence). The V end was cut by 1 base, the J end by 0 bases, with 8 bases between. This CDR3 is 15 amino acids long. The CDR3 DNA follows: TGTGCCAGCAGCTTAGGACTTTCTAGCACAGATACGCAGTATTTT. It translates to CASSLGLSSTDTQYF.

This chain uses TRBV5-5 with TRBJ1-2; D is uncertain. The CDR3 consists of 15 residues. V lost 0 bases to trimming and J lost 4 bases, with 13 bases between them. CDR1 is SGHKS, CDR2 YYEKEE, per germline (reference sequence). In nucleotides, the CDR3 is TGTGCCAGCAGCTTGGCTGCGGCGGGCGGCTATGGCTACACCTTC. Amino acid sequence: CASSLAAAGGYGYTF. Full variable domain (missing parts from reference TRBV5-5 and TRBJ1-2): DAGVTQSPTHLIKTRGQQVTLRCSPISGHKSVSWYQQVLGQGPQFIFQYYEKEERGRGNFPDRFSARQFPNYSSELNVNALLLGDSALYLCASSLAAAGGYGYTFGSGTRLTVV.

The chain is built from TRBV4-1 and TRBJ1-6, with 9 bases fitting TRBD1. CDR1 and CDR2 from the germline V gene are MGHRA and YSYEKL. Trimming cost V 0 bases and J 11 bases; bases outside gene matches: 5. This CDR3 has 15 amino acids. This CDR3 is CASSQDGTGRAPLHF. CDR3 nucleotides: TGCGCCAGCAGCCAAGACGGGACAGGGAGAGCACCCCTCCACTTT.

The chain uses TRBV4-1 and TRBJ2-3; 8 bases align to TRBD1. Germline trimming cut 4 bases from V and 6 bases from J; bases unmatched to any gene: 12. Germline V lookup: CDR1 MGHRA, CDR2 YSYEKL. The CDR3 runs 16 residues. The CDR3 reads CASSPNKAGGQDTQYF. The DNA of the CDR3 is TGCGCCAGCAGCCCCAATAAGGCAGGGGGCCAGGATACGCAGTATTTT.

The V gene is TRBV5-1, the J gene TRBJ1-3; D gene unclear. The V gene's germline CDR1 is SGHRS and CDR2 YFSETQ. Trimming removed 0 bases from V and 0 bases from J, with 10 bases in between. The CDR3 covers 16 residues. The CDR3 DNA sequence: TGCGCCAGCAGCTTGGCCGGTCTTTCCTCTGGAAACACCATATATTTT. This codes for CASSLAGLSSGNTIYF.